These 4 T cell receptor beta chains originate from one sample sequenced in a study of T cell responses to AZD1222 COVID-19 vaccine. Sequenced by immunoSEQ multiplex PCR; TCRdb stores in-frame clones only, minus some. The sample includes about 160,000 clones, 92% seen only once; the top ten take around 0.99%. The source material was peripheral blood, sampled 28 days after the second AZD1222 dose. The receptor source for this set is an adult who received the AZD1222 COVID-19 vaccine.

The chain is built from TRBV6-1 and TRBJ1-2, with a tentative D call TRBD1 (5 bases). This CDR3 region has 14 residues. Trimming shortened V by 1 base and J by 7 bases, and 13 bases separated the two germline ends. Germline CDR1 is MNHNS and CDR2 is SASEGT. Here the CDR3 reads CASSEGTRGLGYTF. CDR3 DNA sequence: TGTGCCAGCAGTGAAGGTACGAGGGGACTTGGCTACACCTTC.

The rearrangement uses TRBV27 and TRBJ2-1, with 12 nucleotides matching TRBD2. Germline lookup yields CDR1 MNHEY and CDR2 SMNVEV (reference sequence). J gave up 6 bases and V 0 bases, and 9 bases lay outside the gene matches. The CDR3 extends over 18 amino acids. CDR3 sequence reads: CASSLSWTSGAGLNEQFF. DNA for the CDR3: TGTGCCAGCAGTTTATCGTGGACTAGCGGGGCGGGACTCAATGAGCAGTTCTTC.

The chain combines TRBV14 with TRBJ1-5; the D gene is possibly TRBD1 (5 bases). This CDR3 has 13 residues. V lost 8 bases and J lost 7, with 15 bases in between. The germline CDR1 and CDR2 sequences are SGHDN and FVKESK. The CDR3 nucleotides are TGTGCCAGCGATCCCGGGGGTCCCCAGCCCCAGCATTTT. This sequence encodes CASDPGGPQPQHF.

The V gene is TRBV4-1, the J gene TRBJ1-1; 9 bases are a match to TRBD1. Germline CDR1 and CDR2: MGHRA and YSYEKL. Trimming removed 1 base from V and 10 bases from J; junction bases left unmatched: 10. There are 15 residues in the CDR3. CDR3 coding DNA: TGCGCCAGCAGCCAAGCGGGGACAGGGAAGGAAGGAGCTTTCTTT. It specifies CASSQAGTGKEGAFF.